The clone carrying this T cell receptor beta chain appeared many times. The data were obtained in a study of T cells in Graves' hyperthyroidism and ophthalmopathy. About the research overall: The authors collected peripheral blood at initial diagnosis, before any treatment.

The source material, RNA transcripts, was used to amplify TCR beta CDR3 regions. Carried out on the TCR CDR3, a first-round RT-PCR used the HTBI primer set. A single record per CDR3 protein comes from TCRdb applying MiXCR to the multiplex PCR reads. The table records 300,000 to 350,000 distinct CDR3 sequences, approximately 15% of them present only once. The CDR3 loop spans 15 amino acids. Germline V lookup: CDR1 MDHEN, CDR2 SYDVKM. Trimming removed 6 bases at V and 4 bases at J, with 16 bases between. Diagnoses were established using clinical symptoms, serum thyroxine and TRAb, thyroid ultrasound and orbital computed tomography.

The rearrangement uses TRBV28 and TRBJ2-1; D gene unclear. The sequence came from a woman aged 25 to 39 with Graves' hyperthyroidism. Sequenced: blood. The CDR3 coding sequence is TGTGCCAGCAGCCGTGACTCCGTATCTTACAATGAGCAGTTCTTC. This encodes CASSRDSVSYNEQFF.